This T cell receptor beta chain was obtained from a study of T cell responses to AZD1222 COVID-19 vaccine. Whole-study results and caveats: Increased Spike-specific TCR breadth and depth were observed after two AZD1222 doses. Only six or seven AZD1222 recipients were seropositive at baseline. Clonal diversity was possibly underestimated, and white British individuals and females predominated among donors. The study reported that nearly half of spike-specific TCRs target unmutated variant regions.

This table comes from immunoSEQ multiplex PCR, and its TCRdb copy is limited to in-frame clones, with some not included. The data show some 53,000 clones, roughly 89% seen once. Details on this clone: Its antigen remains unidentified.

This material consisted of peripheral blood, taken 28 days after the second AZD1222 dose. The receptor comes from an adult who received the AZD1222 COVID-19 vaccine.

This chain's CDR3 is CASSQEVVGVRRYEQYF. CDR3 DNA sequence: TGTGCCAGCAGCCAAGAGGTGGTGGGGGTAAGGAGGTACGAGCAGTACTTC. The rearrangement uses TRBV3-1 (or the pseudogene TRBV3-2) and TRBJ2-7; D might be TRBD1 or TRBD2, each matching 5 bases. CDR3 size: 17 residues. Germline V gene lookup returns CDR1 LGHDT and CDR2 YNNKEL (reference sequence). V shed 0 bases and J shed 4 bases, with 19 bases lying between them.